This TCR beta chain was profiled in a study of T cells in Graves' hyperthyroidism and ophthalmopathy. Amplified regions were TCR beta CDR3 sequences from RNA transcripts. TCR CDR3 underwent first-round RT-PCR with the HTBI primer set. TCRdb ran MiXCR on the multiplex PCR reads and lists one entry per CDR3 protein. The data hold some 250,000 distinct CDR3 sequences, with 13% to 15% observed a single time. CDR1 and CDR2 (germline): MDHEN, SYDVKM. The CDR3 extends over 18 amino acids. V shed 6 bases, J shed 1 base, and the junction held 12 bases outside the gene matches. The TCR sequence derives from a woman aged 40 to 50 with Graves' hyperthyroidism that later progressed to Graves' ophthalmopathy. The sequencing input was blood. The chain joins TRBV28 to TRBJ2-4; 10 nucleotides line up with TRBD2. In DNA form, the CDR3 reads TGTGCCAGCAGCCAAGCCGCTAGCGGGAGACGGGCCAAAAACATTCAGTACTTC. Protein product: CASSQAASGRRAKNIQYF. The full variable domain, rest sourced from reference TRBV28 and TRBJ2-4, is DVKVTQSSRYLVKRTGEKVFLECVQDMDHENMFWYRQDPGLGLRLIYFSYDVKMKEKGDIPEGYSVSREKKERFSLILESASTNQTSMYLCASSQAASGRRAKNIQYFGAGTRLSVL.